This TCR beta chain comes out of a study of cytomegalovirus exposure and HLA in healthy donors. About the study: A subsequent analysis reported that the 120 or so validation repertoires were produced on the same platform that had also been used for the 550 to 750 first-cohort repertoires.

TCRdb's copy holds only in-frame clones and misses some; the assay was immunoSEQ multiplex PCR. The repertoire holds approximately 260,000 clones, with 80% to 90% as singletons. This clone was seen a single time. Trimming took 0 bases from V and 3 from J; bases not matched to a gene: 1. Germline values: CDR1 MNHEY, CDR2 SVGAGI. This CDR3 comprises 15 residues. V gene TRBV6-5 combines with J gene TRBJ2-1, with 8 positions matching TRBD1. The TCR sequence derives from a woman aged 18-29 years in good health and CMV-seronegative. The sequenced sample was PBMCs. This CDR3 is CASSYSTGGYNEQFF. CDR3 in DNA: TGTGCCAGCAGTTACTCAACAGGGGGCTACAATGAGCAGTTCTTC.